This T cell receptor (beta chain) was retrieved from a study of blood T cell repertoires in COVID-19. Study as a whole: Sites in the United States, Italy and Spain provided acute and convalescent COVID-19 samples. T cells, B-cell-depleted T cells, or PBMCs provided the cDNA or gDNA that served as material.

The J segment lost 4 bases and the V segment lost 4 bases, leaving 7 bases of the junction unmatched. CDR1 and CDR2 (germline): SNHLY, FYNNEI. This CDR3 region has 14 residues. In the source study's methods: Reference gene primer amplification in the assay estimated nucleated cell counts. Here immunoSEQ multiplex PCR was the method, and the copy in TCRdb shows in-frame clones only, minus some. V and J calls and clone size are copied from that table; D and trimming were computed from the DNA. Here the sample spans tens of thousands of clones, 70% to 90% being singletons. The specimen sequenced was peripheral blood. This clonotype was sampled from a man aged 65 to 79 with acute or convalescent COVID-19. The rearrangement links TRBV2 to TRBJ2-7; 7 bases fit TRBD1. The CDR3 loop is CASSGQGGGYEQYF. The CDR3 region has the DNA TGTGCCAGCAGTGGACAGGGTGGGGGTTACGAGCAGTACTTC.